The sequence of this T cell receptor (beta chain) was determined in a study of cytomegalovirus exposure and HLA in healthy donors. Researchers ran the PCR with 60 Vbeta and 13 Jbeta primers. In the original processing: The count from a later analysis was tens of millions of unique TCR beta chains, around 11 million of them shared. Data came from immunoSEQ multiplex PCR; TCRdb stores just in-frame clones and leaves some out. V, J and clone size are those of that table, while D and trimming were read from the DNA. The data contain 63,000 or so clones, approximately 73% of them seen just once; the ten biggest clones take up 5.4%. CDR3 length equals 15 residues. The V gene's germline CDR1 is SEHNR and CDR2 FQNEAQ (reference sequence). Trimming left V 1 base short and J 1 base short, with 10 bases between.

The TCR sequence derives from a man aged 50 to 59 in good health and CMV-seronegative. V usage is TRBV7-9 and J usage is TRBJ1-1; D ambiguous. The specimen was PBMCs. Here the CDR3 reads CASSLVGPGNTEAFF. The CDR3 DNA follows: TGTGCCAGCAGCTTAGTTGGCCCAGGGAACACTGAAGCTTTCTTT.